The rows below give T cell receptor beta chains drawn from one sample of a study of blood T cell repertoires in COVID-19. Generated by immunoSEQ multiplex PCR, the TCRdb table keeps only in-frame clones and is missing some. This sample has 380,000 or so clones, with 70% to 85% found just once. Sequencing input: peripheral blood. Receptors were obtained from a human donor with acute or convalescent COVID-19. The donor label of this sample is uncertain. Both conserved end residues are part of each CDR3. The order of the fields is J gene, V gene, clone size, CDR3 protein. Expanded clones are given a class, and other clones once, few, many or no size at all.

TRBJ1-6 | TRBV6-2/TRBV6-3 | medium-sized | CASSRQGENSPLHF
TRBJ1-5 | TRBV28 | few | CASRSDRGRNRNQPQHF
TRBJ2-5 | TRBV7-9 | . | CASSFGDPGQLRETQYF
TRBJ2-1 | TRBV7-8 | . | CASSPRPRAMNEQFF
TRBJ1-2 | TRBV5-1 | few | CASSPGQGGYTF
TRBJ2-1 | TRBV11-2 | . | CASTRNRDRGPSPYNEQFF
TRBJ2-3 | TRBV10-3 | . | CAIREQGFTDTQYF
TRBJ2-7 | TRBV6-6 | few | CASTPGQQYEQYF
TRBJ2-5 | TRBV30 | . | CAWSTGLAGAGDQETQYF
TRBJ1-1 | TRBV2 | . | CASSGGDRGWAEAFF
TRBJ2-2 | TRBV5-8 | once | CASSRYSGATGELFF
TRBJ1-2 | TRBV27 | . | CASSFWGVGGYTF
TRBJ2-3 | TRBV9 | . | CASSVGTGSNTDTQYF
TRBJ2-4 | TRBV9 | once | CASSLYPTGTGTQYF
TRBJ1-2 | TRBV18 | . | CASSPQGQGNYGYTF
TRBJ1-1 | TRBV27 | . | CASRPAGQGRETEAFF
TRBJ1-4 | TRBV15 | . | CATSFSRDTHEKLFF
TRBJ2-1 | TRBV7-2 | . | CASSPAGGQGNEQFF
TRBJ2-3 | TRBV10-3 | . | CAISESKRGPTDTQYF
TRBJ1-3 | TRBV7-2 | . | CASSLALGAGNTIYF
TRBJ2-2 | TRBV7-9 | . | CASSRLGQRGGELFF
TRBJ1-2 | TRBV12-3/TRBV12-4 | . | CASSPGTGGYTF
TRBJ1-1 | TRBV3-1/TRBV3-2 | . | CASSQVAKFTEAFF
TRBJ1-2 | TRBV4-2 | . | CASSQTSLTGGVHYGYTF
TRBJ1-1 | TRBV5-8 | . | CASSSPWGAMNTEAFF
TRBJ2-5 | TRBV9 | . | CASLPGLAGAETQYF
TRBJ1-1 | TRBV7-2 | once | CASSLVARTNTEAFF
TRBJ2-5 | TRBV11-3 | . | CASSLGPSQETQYF
TRBJ1-4 | TRBV12-3/TRBV12-4 | . | CASSYREKLFF
TRBJ1-5 | TRBV27 | . | CASSLQGNQPQHF
TRBJ1-6 | TRBV5-5 | . | CASTHQPGQGAPLHF
TRBJ2-1 | TRBV6-2/TRBV6-3 | few | CASSDPSGGSYNEQFF
TRBJ1-4 | TRBV5-1 | . | CASRGGGSNEKLFF
TRBJ2-1 | TRBV29-1 | few | CSVDSGLPQQFF
TRBJ1-6 | TRBV18 | . | CASSPTVNNSPLHF
TRBJ1-4 | TRBV5-4 | . | CASSLGDFQGAPEKLFF
TRBJ2-2 | TRBV30 | . | CAWSLYGTVNTGELFF
TRBJ2-3 | TRBV18 | . | CASSPGRGVTDTQYF
TRBJ2-7 | TRBV28 | . | CASNEDRGQYEQYF
TRBJ2-7 | TRBV10-3 | . | CAIRGGLDASYEQYF
TRBJ1-4 | TRBV6-5 | . | CASGLGMGYEKLFF
TRBJ1-1 | TRBV5-1 | . | CASSPLERALSTTEAFF
TRBJ2-7 | TRBV3-1/TRBV3-2 | . | CASSPGSPSFRYF
TRBJ2-5 | TRBV5-6 | . | CASSLGTRGETQYF
TRBJ1-1 | TRBV5-5 | . | CASSFPGNTEAFF
TRBJ1-2 | TRBV5-1 | once | CASSLGDSRSYGYTF
TRBJ1-1 | TRBV5-4 | . | CASSLRNTEAFF
TRBJ1-1 | TRBV2 | . | CASSVYQVEAFF
TRBJ1-2 | TRBV5-1 | . | CASSYESGRGGYTF
TRBJ1-3 | TRBV18 | . | CASSPFGYSSGNTIYF
TRBJ2-7 | TRBV11-2 | . | CASSLGRDRVAYEQYF
TRBJ2-2 | TRBV6-5 | few | CASSRGSPGELFF
TRBJ2-1 | TRBV5-6 | . | CASSRGDRAYNEQFF
TRBJ1-1 | TRBV28 | . | CASRGAREAFF
TRBJ2-1 | TRBV10-2 | . | CASQLAGGQSNEQFF
TRBJ2-7 | TRBV5-1 | . | CASSSSSYEQYF
TRBJ1-2 | TRBV11-2 | . | CASSLVGGGNYGYTF
TRBJ1-6 | TRBV30 | . | CAWSKHPSPLHF